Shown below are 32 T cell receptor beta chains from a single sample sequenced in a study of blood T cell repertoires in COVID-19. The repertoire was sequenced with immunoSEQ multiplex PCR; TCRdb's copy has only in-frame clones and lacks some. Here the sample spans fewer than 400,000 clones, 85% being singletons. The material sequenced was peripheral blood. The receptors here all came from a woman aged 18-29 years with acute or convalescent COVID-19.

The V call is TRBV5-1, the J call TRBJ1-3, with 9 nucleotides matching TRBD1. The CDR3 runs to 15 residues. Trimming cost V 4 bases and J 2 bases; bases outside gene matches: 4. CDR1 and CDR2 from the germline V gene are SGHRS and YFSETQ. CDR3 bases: TGCGCCAGCAGCACCGGGACAGGGACTGGAAACACCATATATTTT. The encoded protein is CASSTGTGTGNTIYF.

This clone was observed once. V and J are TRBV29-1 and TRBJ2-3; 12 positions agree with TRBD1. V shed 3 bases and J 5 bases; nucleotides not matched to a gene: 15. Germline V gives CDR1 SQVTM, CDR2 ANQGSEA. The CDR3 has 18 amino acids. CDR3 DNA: TGCAGCGTTGAGGGTCGGCTTGAAGGGACAGGGGGCAAAGATACGCAGTATTTT. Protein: CSVEGRLEGTGGKDTQYF.

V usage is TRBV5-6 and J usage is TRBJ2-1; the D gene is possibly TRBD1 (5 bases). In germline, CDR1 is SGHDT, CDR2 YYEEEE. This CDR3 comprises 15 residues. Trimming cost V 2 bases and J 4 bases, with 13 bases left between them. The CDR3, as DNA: TGTGCCAGCAGCTTAAACCCGACAGTTTACAATGAGCAGTTCTTC. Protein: CASSLNPTVYNEQFF.

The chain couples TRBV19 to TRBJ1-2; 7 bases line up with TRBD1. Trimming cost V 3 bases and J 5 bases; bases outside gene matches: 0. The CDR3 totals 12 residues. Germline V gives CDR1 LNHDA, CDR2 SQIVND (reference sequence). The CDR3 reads CASSMTGYGYTF. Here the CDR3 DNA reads TGTGCCAGTAGTATGACAGGGTATGGCTACACCTTC.

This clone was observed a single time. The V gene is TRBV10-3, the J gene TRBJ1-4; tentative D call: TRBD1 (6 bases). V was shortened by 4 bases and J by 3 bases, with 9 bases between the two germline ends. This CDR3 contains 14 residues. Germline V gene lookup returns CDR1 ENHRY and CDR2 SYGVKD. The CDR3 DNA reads TGTGCCATCAGTGGGGGACAACCTAATGAAAAACTGTTTTTT. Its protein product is CAISGGQPNEKLFF.

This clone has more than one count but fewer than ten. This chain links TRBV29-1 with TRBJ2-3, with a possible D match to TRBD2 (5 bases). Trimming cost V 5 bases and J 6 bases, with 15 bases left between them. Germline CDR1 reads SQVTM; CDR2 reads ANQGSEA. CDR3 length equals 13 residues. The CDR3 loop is CSVSSNTGDTQYF. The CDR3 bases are TGCAGCGTTTCCTCGAACACGGGGGATACGCAGTATTTT.

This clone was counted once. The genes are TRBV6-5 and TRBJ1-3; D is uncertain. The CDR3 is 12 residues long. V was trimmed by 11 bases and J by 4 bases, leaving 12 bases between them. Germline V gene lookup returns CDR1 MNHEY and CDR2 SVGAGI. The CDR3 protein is CAGNPTGNTIYF. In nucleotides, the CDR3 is TGTGCCGGAAACCCGACAGGAAACACCATATATTTT.

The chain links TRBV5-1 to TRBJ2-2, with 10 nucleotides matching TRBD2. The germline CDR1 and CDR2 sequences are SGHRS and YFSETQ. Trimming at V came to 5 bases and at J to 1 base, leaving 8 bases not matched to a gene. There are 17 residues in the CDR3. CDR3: CASSPLAGIKNTGELFF. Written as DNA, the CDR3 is TGCGCCAGCAGTCCACTAGCGGGAATTAAGAACACCGGGGAGCTGTTTTTT.

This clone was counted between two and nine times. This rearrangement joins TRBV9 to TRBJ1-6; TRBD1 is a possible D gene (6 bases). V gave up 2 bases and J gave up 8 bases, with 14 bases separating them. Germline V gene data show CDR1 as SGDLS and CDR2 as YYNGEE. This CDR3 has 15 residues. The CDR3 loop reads CASSVRGQMDSPLHF. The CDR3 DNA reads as TGTGCCAGCAGCGTGCGGGGGCAGATGGATTCACCCCTCCACTTT.

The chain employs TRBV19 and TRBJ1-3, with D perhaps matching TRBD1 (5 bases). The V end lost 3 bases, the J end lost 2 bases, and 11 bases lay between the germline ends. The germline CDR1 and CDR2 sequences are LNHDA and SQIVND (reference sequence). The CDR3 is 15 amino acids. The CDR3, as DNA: TGTGCCAGTAGTATCTCAGGGAATGCTGGAAACACCATATATTTT. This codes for CASSISGNAGNTIYF.

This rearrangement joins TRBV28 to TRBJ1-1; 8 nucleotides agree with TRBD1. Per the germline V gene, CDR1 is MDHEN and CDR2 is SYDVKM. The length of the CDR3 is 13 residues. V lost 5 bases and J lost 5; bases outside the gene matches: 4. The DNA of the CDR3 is TGTGCCAGCAGTATAGGACAGGGAACTGAAGCTTTCTTT. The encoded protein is CASSIGQGTEAFF.

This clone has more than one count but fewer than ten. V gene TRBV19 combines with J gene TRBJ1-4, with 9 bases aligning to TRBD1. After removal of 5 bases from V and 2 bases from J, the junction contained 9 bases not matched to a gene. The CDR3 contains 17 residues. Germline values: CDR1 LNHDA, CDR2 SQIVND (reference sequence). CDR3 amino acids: CASSPGQGRQTNEKLFF. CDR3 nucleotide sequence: TGTGCCAGTAGTCCGGGACAGGGAAGGCAGACTAATGAAAAACTGTTTTTT.

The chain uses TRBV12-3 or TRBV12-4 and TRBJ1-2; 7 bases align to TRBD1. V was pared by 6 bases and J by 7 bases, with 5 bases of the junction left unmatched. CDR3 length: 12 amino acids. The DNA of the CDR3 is TGTGCCAGCAGGAGGGCAGGGGGTGGCTACACCTTC. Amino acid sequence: CASRRAGGGYTF.

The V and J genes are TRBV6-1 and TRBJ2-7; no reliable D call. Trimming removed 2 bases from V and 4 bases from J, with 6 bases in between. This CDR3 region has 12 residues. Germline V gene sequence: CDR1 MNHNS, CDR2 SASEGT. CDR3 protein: CASSELRYEQYF. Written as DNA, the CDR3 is TGTGCCAGCAGTGAACTGCGGTACGAGCAGTACTTC.

The CDR3 spells CASSYQRTEQFF. Written as DNA, the CDR3 is TGTGCCAGCAGTTACCAGCGTACTGAGCAGTTCTTC. The rearrangement links TRBV6-5 to TRBJ2-1; D remains ambiguous. Trimming took off 2 bases at V and 9 bases at J, with 8 bases between the two ends. The CDR3 contains 12 residues. The germline V gene has CDR1 MNHEY and CDR2 SVGAGI.

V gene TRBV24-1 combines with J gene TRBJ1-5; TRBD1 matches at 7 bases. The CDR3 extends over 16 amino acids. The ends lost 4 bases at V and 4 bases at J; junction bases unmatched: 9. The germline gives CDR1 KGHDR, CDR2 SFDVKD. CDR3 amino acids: CATSEPTGTENQPQHF. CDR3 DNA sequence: TGTGCCACCAGTGAACCAACCGGGACAGAAAATCAGCCCCAGCATTTT.

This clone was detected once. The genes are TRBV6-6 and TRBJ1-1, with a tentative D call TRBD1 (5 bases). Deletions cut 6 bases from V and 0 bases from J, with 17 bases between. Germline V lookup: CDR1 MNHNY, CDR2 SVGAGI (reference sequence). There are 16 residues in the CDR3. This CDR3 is CASSPLGRTLNTEAFF. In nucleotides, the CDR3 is TGTGCCAGCAGCCCTCTCGGACGGACACTGAACACTGAAGCTTTCTTT.

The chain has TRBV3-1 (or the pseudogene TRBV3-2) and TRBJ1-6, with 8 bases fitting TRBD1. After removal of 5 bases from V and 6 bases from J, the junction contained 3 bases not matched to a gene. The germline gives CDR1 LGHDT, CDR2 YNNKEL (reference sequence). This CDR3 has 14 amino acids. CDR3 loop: CASSYDRGNSPLHF. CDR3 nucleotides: TGTGCCAGCAGCTACGACAGGGGTAATTCACCCCTCCACTTT.

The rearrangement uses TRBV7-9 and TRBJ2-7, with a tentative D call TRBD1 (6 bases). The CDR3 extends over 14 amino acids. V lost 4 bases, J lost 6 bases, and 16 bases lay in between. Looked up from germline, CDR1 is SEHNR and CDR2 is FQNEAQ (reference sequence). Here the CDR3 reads CASSYGQSGAEQYF. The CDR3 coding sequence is TGTGCCAGCAGCTACGGACAGTCGGGCGCCGAGCAGTACTTC.

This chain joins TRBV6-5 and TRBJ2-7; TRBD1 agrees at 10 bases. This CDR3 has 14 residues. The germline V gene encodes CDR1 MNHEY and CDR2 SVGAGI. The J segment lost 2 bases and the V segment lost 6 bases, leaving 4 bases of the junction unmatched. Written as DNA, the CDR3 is TGTGCCAGCAGACGGGACAGGGGCCCCTACGAGCAGTACTTC. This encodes CASRRDRGPYEQYF.

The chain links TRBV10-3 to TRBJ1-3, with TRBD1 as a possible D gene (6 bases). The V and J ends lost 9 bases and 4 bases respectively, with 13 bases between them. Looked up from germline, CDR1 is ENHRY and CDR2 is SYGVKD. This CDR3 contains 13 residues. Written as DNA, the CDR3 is TGTGCCATACTGGACAGTCTCGGAAACACCATATATTTT. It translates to CAILDSLGNTIYF.

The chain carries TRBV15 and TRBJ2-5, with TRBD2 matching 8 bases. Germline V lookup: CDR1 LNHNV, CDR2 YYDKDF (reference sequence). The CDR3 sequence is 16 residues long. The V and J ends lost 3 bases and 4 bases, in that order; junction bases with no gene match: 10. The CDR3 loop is CATSRGGSGRGETQYF. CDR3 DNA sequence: TGTGCCACCAGCAGGGGGGGGAGCGGGAGAGGAGAGACCCAGTACTTC.

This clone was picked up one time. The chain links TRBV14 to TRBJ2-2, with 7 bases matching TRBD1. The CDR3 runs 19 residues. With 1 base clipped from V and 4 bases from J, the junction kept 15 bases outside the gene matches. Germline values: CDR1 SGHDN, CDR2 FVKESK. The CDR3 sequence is CASSQVSRKGAFGTGELFF. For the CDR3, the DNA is TGTGCCAGCAGCCAAGTAAGCCGAAAGGGGGCCTTTGGCACCGGGGAGCTGTTTTTT.

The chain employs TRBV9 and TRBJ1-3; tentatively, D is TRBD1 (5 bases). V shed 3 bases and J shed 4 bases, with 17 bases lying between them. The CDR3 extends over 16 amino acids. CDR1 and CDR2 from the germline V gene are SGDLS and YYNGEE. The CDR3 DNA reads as TGTGCCAGCAGCGGCGGGACTCCCGGAAGCGGAAACACCATATATTTT. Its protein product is CASSGGTPGSGNTIYF.

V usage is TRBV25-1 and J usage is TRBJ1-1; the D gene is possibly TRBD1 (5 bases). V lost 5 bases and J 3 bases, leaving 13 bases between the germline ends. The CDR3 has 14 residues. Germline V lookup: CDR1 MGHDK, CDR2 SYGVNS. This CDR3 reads CASSLSGGDTEAFF. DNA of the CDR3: TGTGCCAGCAGTCTCAGCGGGGGGGACACTGAAGCTTTCTTT.

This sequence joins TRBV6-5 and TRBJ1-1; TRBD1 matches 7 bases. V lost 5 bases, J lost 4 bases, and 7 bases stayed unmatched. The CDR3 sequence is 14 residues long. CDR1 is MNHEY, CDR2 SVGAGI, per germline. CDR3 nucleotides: TGTGCCAGCAGTATCAAGACAGGGTTCACTGAAGCTTTCTTT. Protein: CASSIKTGFTEAFF.

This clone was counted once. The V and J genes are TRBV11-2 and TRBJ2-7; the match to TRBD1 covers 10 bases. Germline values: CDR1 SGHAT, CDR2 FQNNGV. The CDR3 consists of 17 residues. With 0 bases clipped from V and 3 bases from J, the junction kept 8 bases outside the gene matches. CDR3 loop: CASSLEYVRTGGYEQYF. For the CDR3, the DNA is TGTGCCAGCAGCTTAGAGTATGTCCGGACAGGGGGCTACGAGCAGTACTTC.

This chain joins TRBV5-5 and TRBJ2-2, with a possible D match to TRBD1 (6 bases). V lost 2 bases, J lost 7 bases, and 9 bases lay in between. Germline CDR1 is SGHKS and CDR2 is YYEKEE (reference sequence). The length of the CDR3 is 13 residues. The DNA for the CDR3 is TGTGCCAGCAGCTTCAGGGGAGTCGGGGAGCTGTTTTTT. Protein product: CASSFRGVGELFF.

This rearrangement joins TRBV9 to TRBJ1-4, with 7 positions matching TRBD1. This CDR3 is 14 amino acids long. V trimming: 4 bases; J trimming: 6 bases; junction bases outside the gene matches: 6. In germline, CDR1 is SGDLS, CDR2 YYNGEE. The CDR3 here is CASSQEGADEKLFF. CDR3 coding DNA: TGTGCCAGCAGCCAGGAGGGGGCTGATGAAAAACTGTTTTTT.

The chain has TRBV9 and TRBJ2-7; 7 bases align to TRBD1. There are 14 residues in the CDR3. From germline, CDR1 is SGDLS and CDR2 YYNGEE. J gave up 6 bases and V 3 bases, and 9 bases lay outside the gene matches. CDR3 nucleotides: TGTGCCAGCAGCGACCCCGACAGGGAACGCGAGCAGTACTTC. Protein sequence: CASSDPDREREQYF. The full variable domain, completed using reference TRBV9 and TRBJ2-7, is DSGVTQTPKHLITATGQRVTLRCSPRSGDLSVYWYQQSLDQGLQFLIQYYNGEERAKGNILERFSAQQFPDLHSELNLSSLELGDSALYFCASSDPDREREQYFGPGTRLTVT.

CDR3 in amino acids: CSAPGQILYGYTF. In DNA form, the CDR3 reads TGCAGCGCACCGGGACAGATTCTCTATGGCTACACCTTC. The chain has TRBV29-1 and TRBJ1-2; 7 bases map to TRBD1. The V gene's germline CDR1 is SQVTM and CDR2 ANQGSEA. V gave up 7 bases and J gave up 4 bases; unmatched junction bases: 9. The CDR3 loop spans 13 amino acids.

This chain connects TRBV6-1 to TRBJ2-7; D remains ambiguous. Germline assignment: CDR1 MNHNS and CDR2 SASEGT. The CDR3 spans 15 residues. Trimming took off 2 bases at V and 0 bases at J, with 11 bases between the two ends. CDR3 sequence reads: CASSEKLGGSYEQYF. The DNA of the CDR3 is TGTGCCAGCAGTGAAAAGCTAGGTGGCTCCTACGAGCAGTACTTC.